A selection of T cell receptor beta chains follows, all from one sample in a study of shared T cell receptors in the human thymus. TCRdb's copy holds only in-frame clones and misses some; the assay was immunoSEQ multiplex PCR. The sample records hundreds of thousands of clones, more than 70% being singletons. The same data also went into a second study, on human thymus T cells.

The sample consisted of thymocytes. These receptors all stem from a boy less than two years old with a congenital heart defect. Both conserved end residues are part of each CDR3. A D gene is named only where the DNA matches it firmly. For some rows the clone size is stated as once, few or many, or as a class when expanded; others skip it.

d_call	clone_size	cdr3_length	v_call	j_call	cdr3_aa	cdr3_nt
NA	NA	10	TRBV20-1	TRBJ2-7	CSPKRYEQYF	TGCAGTCCCAAGCGATACGAGCAGTACTTC
NA	NA	13	TRBV14	TRBJ1-3	CASSSHSGNTIYF	TGTGCCAGCAGCTCCCACTCTGGAAACACCATATATTTT
NA	NA	13	TRBV27	TRBJ1-4	CASTRVLGEKLFF	TGTGCCAGCACCAGGGTTCTCGGTGAAAAACTGTTTTTT
TRBD1	NA	16	TRBV2	TRBJ1-1	CASSEAVGQGAAEAFF	TGTGCCAGCAGTGAAGCGGTCGGGCAGGGGGCTGCCGAAGCTTTCTTT
NA	few	15	TRBV5-6	TRBJ2-1	CASSLGGPPYNEQFF	TGTGCCAGCAGCTTGGGGGGGCCCCCTTACAATGAGCAGTTCTTC
NA	NA	15	TRBV7-9	TRBJ2-5	CASSLGGAGQETQYF	TGTGCCAGCAGCTTAGGCGGGGCCGGCCAAGAGACCCAGTACTTC
TRBD1	once	16	TRBV7-2	TRBJ1-5	CASSLQQGDSNQPQHF	TGTGCCAGCAGCTTACAACAGGGGGATAGCAATCAGCCCCAGCATTTT
NA	NA	14	TRBV11-2	TRBJ1-2	CASSSERYNYGYTF	TGTGCCAGCAGCTCTGAGAGGTATAACTATGGCTACACCTTC
TRBD1	NA	15	TRBV11-2	TRBJ1-1	CASSPGQTENAEAFF	TGTGCCAGCAGCCCGGGACAGACTGAGAACGCTGAAGCTTTCTTT
NA	few	17	TRBV28	TRBJ1-3	CASSHLGGSPAGNTIYF	TGTGCCAGCAGTCACTTGGGGGGTTCCCCAGCTGGAAACACCATATATTTT
TRBD1	NA	15	TRBV29-1	TRBJ1-1	CSVGPQGATNTEAFF	TGCAGCGTTGGGCCACAGGGGGCGACGAACACTGAAGCTTTCTTT
NA	NA	14	TRBV7-2	TRBJ2-5	CASSLEATKETQYF	TGTGCCAGCAGCTTAGAGGCCACTAAAGAGACCCAGTACTTC
TRBD1	NA	13	TRBV28	TRBJ2-2	CASAGRGPGELFF	TGTGCCAGCGCCGGCAGGGGGCCCGGGGAGCTGTTTTTT
TRBD1	NA	15	TRBV5-6	TRBJ2-7	CASSIGQGGSYEQYF	TGTGCCAGCAGCATTGGACAGGGGGGCTCCTACGAGCAGTACTTC
TRBD2	NA	16	TRBV30	TRBJ2-3	CAWSQLAGLSTDTQYF	TGTGCCTGGAGTCAACTAGCGGGGCTAAGCACAGATACGCAGTATTTT
TRBD2	NA	14	TRBV28	TRBJ2-3	CASSPRTRWDTQYF	TGTGCCAGCAGTCCACGGACTAGGTGGGATACGCAGTATTTT
TRBD1	NA	14	TRBV30	TRBJ1-6	CAWSATGYNSPLHF	TGTGCCTGGAGCGCGACAGGGTATAATTCACCCCTCCACTTT
TRBD1	NA	16	TRBV4-3	TRBJ2-2	CASSQDGTGGTGELFF	TGCGCCAGCAGCCAAGATGGAACAGGGGGAACCGGGGAGCTGTTTTTT
TRBD2	NA	17	TRBV5-4	TRBJ2-1	CASSLVLAGGGRNEQFF	TGTGCCAGCAGCTTGGTTCTAGCGGGAGGTGGGCGGAATGAGCAGTTCTTC
TRBD1	NA	15	TRBV11-2	TRBJ2-3	CASSQGTGRSDTQYF	TGTGCCAGCAGCCAGGGGACAGGGCGGTCAGATACGCAGTATTTT
TRBD1	NA	14	TRBV29-1	TRBJ2-3	CSVEYRGVTDTQYF	TGCAGCGTTGAGTACAGGGGGGTCACAGATACGCAGTATTTT
TRBD2	NA	18	TRBV15	TRBJ2-3	CATSPPLRGSPSTDTQYF	TGTGCCACCAGCCCTCCTCTGCGGGGGTCCCCCAGCACAGATACGCAGTATTTT
NA	NA	10	TRBV23-1	TRBJ2-7	CASSQSVQDF	TGCGCCAGCAGTCAATCGGTCCAGGACTTC
NA	NA	18	TRBV4-1	TRBJ1-4	CASSREWRQRATNEKLFF	TGCGCCAGCAGCCGGGAATGGAGACAGCGAGCAACTAATGAAAAACTGTTTTTT
TRBD1	once	16	TRBV18	TRBJ2-2	CASSPSGTANTGELFF	TGTGCCAGCTCACCTTCCGGGACAGCGAACACCGGGGAGCTGTTTTTT
NA	NA	14	TRBV28	TRBJ2-7	CASTTSWSSYEQYF	TGTGCCAGCACCACCAGTTGGTCCTCCTACGAGCAGTACTTC
NA	NA	13	TRBV19	TRBJ1-5	CASSMQGLVSQHF	TGTGCCAGTAGTATGCAGGGTTTAGTCTCCCAGCATTTT
NA	NA	12	TRBV28	TRBJ2-7	CASSFSRGEQYF	TGTGCCAGCAGTTTTTCCAGGGGCGAGCAGTACTTC
TRBD2	NA	17	TRBV28	TRBJ2-7	CASSLSGLADKEYEQYF	TGTGCCAGCAGTTTATCGGGACTAGCGGACAAGGAATACGAGCAGTACTTC
TRBD1	NA	13	TRBV5-1	TRBJ2-2	CASGTGNTGELFF	TGCGCCAGCGGGACAGGGAACACCGGGGAGCTGTTTTTT
NA	NA	14	TRBV2	TRBJ1-3	CASIREGGGNTIYF	TGTGCCAGCATCCGGGAGGGGGGTGGAAACACCATATATTTT
NA	once	18	TRBV15	TRBJ2-7	CATSRGLKEHRYTYEQYF	TGTGCCACCAGCAGGGGACTTAAAGAGCACCGGTATACCTACGAGCAGTACTTC
TRBD2	NA	17	TRBV5-1	TRBJ2-5	CASSLGAVLQGGETQYF	TGCGCCAGCAGCTTGGGGGCCGTCCTTCAGGGAGGGGAGACCCAGTACTTC
NA	once	18	TRBV4-3	TRBJ2-6	CASSPTPRAVQGANVLTF	TGCGCCAGCAGCCCAACCCCCAGGGCAGTACAAGGGGCCAACGTCCTGACTTTC
NA	NA	13	TRBV6-5	TRBJ1-2	CASSYERGGGYTF	TGTGCCAGCAGTTACGAAAGGGGGGGCGGCTACACCTTC
NA	NA	18	TRBV19	TRBJ1-2	CASSIRPSRQLPIYGYTF	TGTGCCAGTAGTATAAGACCCTCGAGACAGCTGCCGATCTATGGCTACACCTTC
TRBD1	NA	16	TRBV5-1	TRBJ2-1	CASSDPDRGRNNEQFF	TGCGCCAGCAGCGATCCAGACAGGGGACGGAACAATGAGCAGTTCTTC
NA	NA	15	TRBV19	TRBJ1-4	CASSIRHRVNEKLFF	TGTGCCAGTAGTATTCGTCACAGGGTTAATGAAAAACTGTTTTTT
TRBD1	NA	16	TRBV10-3	TRBJ2-2	CAISVRSGGITGELFF	TGTGCCATCAGTGTTCGGTCAGGGGGCATAACCGGGGAGCTGTTTTTT
NA	NA	12	TRBV29-1	TRBJ1-1	CSVPGRRTEAFF	TGCAGCGTCCCAGGGAGGAGGACTGAAGCTTTCTTT
TRBD2	NA	19	TRBV11-2	TRBJ2-5	CASSFHTGQRGGLQETQYF	TGTGCCAGCAGCTTCCACACTGGGCAGCGGGGGGGCCTCCAAGAGACCCAGTACTTC
NA	NA	12	TRBV29-1	TRBJ2-5	CSVWAGSETQYF	TGCAGCGTTTGGGCAGGGTCGGAGACCCAGTACTTC
TRBD1	NA	13	TRBV14	TRBJ2-7	CASSQDRAYEQYF	TGTGCCAGCAGCCAGGACAGGGCATACGAGCAGTACTTC
TRBD1	NA	16	TRBV28	TRBJ2-3	CASSPGQENSTDTQYF	TGTGCCAGCAGCCCGGGACAGGAAAACAGCACAGATACGCAGTATTTT
TRBD2	once	16	TRBV5-1	TRBJ2-1	CASSELAGGHNNEQFF	TGCGCCAGCAGCGAACTAGCGGGGGGCCATAACAATGAGCAGTTCTTC
TRBD1	NA	16	TRBV18	TRBJ1-1	CASSLETGAENTEAFF	TGTGCCAGCTCACTGGAAACAGGGGCGGAGAACACTGAAGCTTTCTTT
NA	few	14	TRBV28	TRBJ2-3	CASSLWGGPDTQYF	TGTGCCAGCAGTTTATGGGGCGGGCCAGATACGCAGTATTTT
NA	NA	19	TRBV28	TRBJ2-7	CASSYHRVSKVLGFYEQYF	TGTGCCAGCAGTTACCACAGGGTGAGCAAGGTCTTGGGTTTCTACGAGCAGTACTTC
TRBD2	NA	15	TRBV7-9	TRBJ2-7	CASSRRTSGEYEQYF	TGTGCCAGCAGCCGACGGACTAGCGGGGAGTACGAGCAGTACTTC